Below are 27 T cell receptor beta chains sequenced from a single sample in a study of cytomegalovirus exposure and HLA in healthy donors. Vbeta (60) and Jbeta (13) primers were used in the PCR. Sequenced by immunoSEQ multiplex PCR; TCRdb stores in-frame clones only, minus some. The sample has roughly 100,000 clones, 70% to 85% seen once. The sample comprised PBMCs. The receptors come from a boy aged 5-17 years in good health and CMV-seronegative.

This rearrangement joins TRBV9 to TRBJ2-3; 7 nucleotides match TRBD1. This CDR3 is 14 amino acids long. CDR1 and CDR2 from the germline V gene are SGDLS and YYNGEE. V dropped 3 bases and J dropped 4; count of bases not matched to a gene: 5. CDR3 nucleotides: TGTGCCAGCAGCGGGAACAGGGGAGCAGATACGCAGTATTTT. Protein product: CASSGNRGADTQYF. The full variable domain, its missing parts supplied by reference TRBV9 and TRBJ2-3, is DSGVTQTPKHLITATGQRVTLRCSPRSGDLSVYWYQQSLDQGLQFLIQYYNGEERAKGNILERFSAQQFPDLHSELNLSSLELGDSALYFCASSGNRGADTQYFGPGTRLTVL.

J is TRBJ1-5 and V is TRBV29-1; D ambiguous. V dropped 3 bases and J dropped 0 bases, with 15 bases sitting between them. The CDR3 spans 16 residues. Germline CDR1 SQVTM, CDR2 ANQGSEA. The CDR3 DNA is TGCAGCGTTGACCGGGGAGGGATTTATAGCAATCAGCCCCAGCATTTT. Translating gives CSVDRGGIYSNQPQHF.

The chain uses TRBV19 and TRBJ1-1; 8 bases agree with TRBD1. The length of the CDR3 is 14 residues. The V and J ends lost 5 bases and 4 bases, in that order; junction bases with no gene match: 6. The germline V gene has CDR1 LNHDA and CDR2 SQIVND (reference sequence). CDR3 residues: CASSFGQGITEAFF. CDR3 bases: TGTGCCAGTAGTTTCGGACAGGGAATCACTGAAGCTTTCTTT.

This clone was counted a few times. This chain connects TRBV4-1 to TRBJ1-2, with a tentative D call TRBD1 (6 bases). The germline V gene has CDR1 MGHRA and CDR2 YSYEKL. The ends were cut back, 3 bases at V and 0 bases at J, with 17 bases in the middle. The CDR3 totals 17 residues. DNA for the CDR3: TGCGCCAGCAGCCAGGGGTTGGCGGGGGGGCCTAACTATGGCTACACCTTC. Translation gives CASSQGLAGGPNYGYTF.

In this sample, this clone turned up once. The rearrangement uses TRBV9 and TRBJ2-3; TRBD2 matches 8 bases. V was pared by 2 bases and J by 6 bases, with 14 bases of the junction left unmatched. The V gene's germline CDR1 is SGDLS and CDR2 YYNGEE. This CDR3 is 17 amino acids long. CDR3 DNA sequence: TGTGCCAGCAGCGTTAGTGGTCGGGCTAGCGGGCCGGATACGCAGTATTTT. Its translation is CASSVSGRASGPDTQYF.

This rearrangement joins TRBV19 to TRBJ2-1; possible D gene TRBD2, 5 bases. The CDR3 spans 14 residues. Germline V gives CDR1 LNHDA, CDR2 SQIVND (reference sequence). Trimming cost V 5 bases and J 5 bases, with 13 bases left between them. CDR3 in DNA: TGTGCCAGTAGTCAGGTCCTAGCCCACAATGAGCAGTTCTTC. It encodes CASSQVLAHNEQFF.

The chain employs TRBV6-1 and TRBJ1-1; no clear D gene. The germline CDR1 and CDR2 sequences are MNHNS and SASEGT. The CDR3 runs to 13 residues. The V gene lost 5 bases and the J gene lost 13 bases, with 20 bases spanning the gap. The CDR3 region has the DNA TGTGCCAGCAGTCCTGTCCCGGGAAACTGGGGTTTCTTT. It yields the protein CASSPVPGNWGFF.

The genes are TRBV28 and TRBJ1-2; D gene unclear. The CDR3 extends over 13 amino acids. With 5 bases removed from V and 3 bases from J, the gap between germline ends came to 10 bases. The V gene's germline CDR1 is MDHEN and CDR2 SYDVKM. The CDR3 DNA is TGTGCCAGCAGTCTGGAGATGTACTATGGCTACACCTTC. It encodes CASSLEMYYGYTF.

This clone was seen more than once but under ten times. This chain joins TRBV20-1 and TRBJ1-1; D is possibly TRBD1 (5 bases). Trimming shortened V by 6 bases and J by 3 bases, and 8 bases separated the two germline ends. This CDR3 has 11 residues. Germline V CDR1 and CDR2: DFQATT, SNEGSKA (reference sequence). The CDR3 DNA reads TGCAGTGCGCGGGGGGACACTGAAGCTTTCTTT. Its translation: CSARGDTEAFF.

J is TRBJ2-1 and V is TRBV4-1; tentative D call: TRBD2 (6 bases). The length of the CDR3 is 15 residues. Trimming took off 1 base at V and 2 bases at J, with 9 bases between the two ends. CDR1 and CDR2 from the germline V gene are MGHRA and YSYEKL. CDR3 sequence (DNA): TGCGCCAGCAGCCAAGCAGCGGGTGCCTACAATGAGCAGTTCTTC. It yields the protein CASSQAAGAYNEQFF.

A few counts support this clone. The genes are TRBV4-2 and TRBJ1-1; weak D call: TRBD1 (5 bases). The germline V and J ends were trimmed by 1 base and 5 bases, with 14 bases remaining between them. Germline loops: CDR1 LGHNA, CDR2 YNFKEQ. The CDR3 has 15 amino acids. The DNA of the CDR3 is TGTGCCAGCAGCCAAGTCTCAAGGGAGGGGACTGAAGCTTTCTTT. Its translation: CASSQVSREGTEAFF.

The chain joins TRBV5-1 to TRBJ2-7, with 7 nucleotides matching TRBD2. CDR1 and CDR2 from the germline V gene are SGHRS and YFSETQ. V gave up 0 bases and J gave up 4 bases; unmatched junction bases: 7. The CDR3 is made up of 15 amino acids. The CDR3 is CASSLDGGGPYEQYF. The CDR3 DNA reads as TGCGCCAGCAGCTTGGATGGGGGAGGGCCGTACGAGCAGTACTTC.

The rearrangement joins TRBV28 to TRBJ2-1, with 9 bases matching TRBD2. The CDR3 spans 15 residues. Per the germline V gene, CDR1 is MDHEN and CDR2 is SYDVKM. The V gene end was trimmed by 6 bases and the J gene end by 4 bases; junction bases not matched to a gene: 7. CDR3 sequence reads: CASSSAGGRYNEQFF. The CDR3, as DNA: TGTGCCAGCAGCTCAGCGGGAGGACGGTACAATGAGCAGTTCTTC.

This sequence joins TRBV19 and TRBJ2-7; D remains ambiguous. This CDR3 comprises 14 residues. The V gene lost 1 base and the J gene lost 7 bases, with 14 bases spanning the gap. CDR1 and CDR2 (germline): LNHDA, SQIVND (reference sequence). The CDR3 DNA sequence: TGTGCCAGTAGTATAGGGGCAGGTAGGTGGGAGCAGTACTTC. It translates to CASSIGAGRWEQYF.

This clone has just a few counts. The V and J genes are TRBV6-1 and TRBJ1-2; a possible D gene is TRBD1 (5 bases). CDR3 size: 12 residues. V shed 4 bases and J shed 12 bases, with 15 bases lying between them. Germline values: CDR1 MNHNS, CDR2 SASEGT. The CDR3 loop is CASSGAGIFHTF. The CDR3 nucleotides are TGTGCCAGCAGTGGGGCAGGGATCTTTCACACCTTC.

This clone appeared once. This chain uses TRBV19 with TRBJ2-1; D might be TRBD1 (6 bases). Trimming stripped 5 bases from V and 0 bases from J, with 14 bases between. The CDR3 totals 16 residues. CDR1 is LNHDA, CDR2 SQIVND, per germline (reference sequence). The CDR3 reads CASSVTGLSSYNEQFF. CDR3 DNA: TGTGCCAGTAGTGTGACAGGCCTCAGCTCCTACAATGAGCAGTTCTTC.

Comments on this clone: At one of its ends the junction is not consistent with the germline gene, which may arise from a read error. Other nucleotide sequences from this sample produce the same CDR3. The rearrangement joins TRBV6-5 to TRBJ1-5; D might be TRBD1 (6 bases). The germline CDR1 and CDR2 sequences are MNHEY and SVGAGI. The CDR3 has 14 amino acids. CDR3 protein: CASSSQGDNQPQHF. The CDR3 DNA is TGTGCCAGTAGTTCACAGGGAGACAATCAGCCCCAGCATTTT.

This chain connects TRBV4-1 to TRBJ1-1; unclear D gene. CDR3 length: 15 amino acids. Germline CDR1 MGHRA, CDR2 YSYEKL. Trimming took 4 bases from V and 1 from J, leaving 13 bases between them. The CDR3 reads CASSLEGGRNTEAFF. The CDR3 DNA follows: TGCGCCAGCAGCCTAGAAGGAGGCCGGAACACTGAAGCTTTCTTT.

V gene TRBV5-1 combines with J gene TRBJ2-6; D possibly corresponds to TRBD1 (6 bases). The CDR3 is 15 amino acids. From germline, CDR1 is SGHRS and CDR2 YFSETQ. V lost 2 bases and J lost 1, with 7 bases in between. CDR3 amino acids: CASSFTGSGANVLTF. CDR3 nucleotides: TGCGCCAGCAGCTTCACAGGGTCTGGGGCCAACGTCCTGACTTTC.

The chain is built from TRBV2 and TRBJ2-2; the D is unclear. The V and J ends lost 2 bases and 0 bases respectively, with 10 bases between them. Germline V gene data show CDR1 as SNHLY and CDR2 as FYNNEI. The CDR3 length is 16 residues. The CDR3 here is CASSERRSPNTGELFF. The CDR3 nucleotides read TGTGCCAGCAGTGAACGGAGATCCCCGAACACCGGGGAGCTGTTTTTT.

The chain combines TRBV2 with TRBJ1-1, with D unclear. The CDR3 has 12 residues. CDR1 is SNHLY, CDR2 FYNNEI, per germline. Deletions cut 5 bases from V and 0 bases from J, with 4 bases between. The CDR3 sequence: CASSYMNTEAFF. The CDR3 bases are TGTGCCAGCAGTTACATGAACACTGAAGCTTTCTTT.

The genes are TRBV10-3 and TRBJ1-3, with D maybe TRBD1 (6 bases). Germline V lookup: CDR1 ENHRY, CDR2 SYGVKD. Trimming left V 8 bases short and J 0 bases short, with 26 bases between. This CDR3 is built from 19 residues. The CDR3 DNA reads TGTGCCATCCGCGAAGAGTTTAGACAGGACCTTAACTCTGGAAACACCATATATTTT. This gives the protein CAIREEFRQDLNSGNTIYF.

This clone has just a few counts. The chain has TRBV6-5 and TRBJ1-5; possible D gene TRBD1, 6 bases. The germline gives CDR1 MNHEY, CDR2 SVGAGI. The CDR3 runs 15 residues. V lost 6 bases and J 0 bases, leaving 12 bases between the germline ends. The CDR3 protein is CASSRGQNSNQPQHF. In DNA, the CDR3 is TGTGCCAGCAGCCGCGGACAGAATAGCAATCAGCCCCAGCATTTT.

This sequence joins TRBV18 and TRBJ2-7, with TRBD1 matching 10 bases. The germline V gene has CDR1 KGHSH and CDR2 LQKENI. J gave up 7 bases and V 5 bases, and 2 bases lay outside the gene matches. This CDR3 spans 12 amino acids. The CDR3 nucleotides are TGTGCCAGCTCAGGACAGGGGGAGGAGCAGTACTTC. Translation: CASSGQGEEQYF.

The chain couples TRBV7-6 to TRBJ2-7; TRBD2 agrees at 9 bases. Germline-derived CDR1 and CDR2 are SGHVS and FNYEAQ. The CDR3 runs to 16 residues. After removal of 2 bases from V and 3 bases from J, the junction contained 8 bases not matched to a gene. This CDR3 is CASSLFVAGEGYEQYF. The CDR3 nucleotides are TGTGCCAGCAGCTTATTCGTAGCGGGGGAAGGCTACGAGCAGTACTTC.

The J gene is TRBJ2-4, the V gene TRBV9, with TRBD1 matching over 9 bases. V lost 3 bases and J lost 2; bases outside the gene matches: 9. This CDR3 is 17 amino acids long. CDR1 and CDR2 from the germline V gene are SGDLS and YYNGEE. CDR3 DNA sequence: TGTGCCAGCAGCGGTAACCCCGGGACAGGGACCAAAAACATTCAGTACTTC. It translates to CASSGNPGTGTKNIQYF.

The genes are TRBV7-2 and TRBJ2-7, with TRBD1 matching 9 bases. The CDR3 spans 17 residues. V lost 0 bases, J lost 3 bases, and 9 bases stayed unmatched. Germline V gene sequence: CDR1 SGHTA, CDR2 FQGNSA. The CDR3 here is CASSLAWGQGGFYEQYF. In DNA, the CDR3 is TGTGCCAGCAGCTTAGCGTGGGGACAGGGAGGGTTCTACGAGCAGTACTTC.